The 11 T cell receptor beta chains presented below share a single source sample, sequenced in a study of shared clonotypes between healthy human individuals. The protocol was immunoSEQ multiplex PCR, while the TCRdb copy is restricted to in-frame clones and leaves out a portion. This sample yields roughly 1,600,000 clones, of which about 98.5% are seen a single time; about 0.34% belongs to the top ten. The specimen sequenced was naive CD4+ T cells sorted from blood. Regarding subset: CD45RA+ positively selected. These receptors originate from a man between 25 and 39 years old in good health.

Remarks on this clone: At one boundary the junction diverges from the germline segment, which might be a read error. The chain employs TRBV10-1 and TRBJ2-7; the match to TRBD1 covers 8 bases. The CDR3 runs 14 residues. Germline V gives CDR1 WNHNN, CDR2 SYGVQD (reference sequence). The CDR3 reads CATSVRTGFYEQYF. CDR3 coding DNA: TGCGCCACCAGTGTACGGACAGGGTTTTACGAGCAGTACTTC.

The chain employs TRBV9 and TRBJ2-1, with D possibly TRBD2 on 6 matching bases. This CDR3 region has 16 residues. Looked up from germline, CDR1 is SGDLS and CDR2 is YYNGEE. V was cut by 3 bases and J by 4 bases, with 17 bases left in between. The CDR3, as DNA: TGTGCCAGCAGCGCACGGAGGGAGGTGGGTTACAATGAGCAGTTCTTC. Amino acid sequence: CASSARREVGYNEQFF.

The chain has TRBV5-1 and TRBJ2-5; TRBD2 is a possible D gene (5 bases). CDR1 and CDR2 (germline): SGHRS, YFSETQ. Trimming cost V 5 bases and J 4 bases, with 15 bases left between them. CDR3 length: 14 amino acids. CDR3 sequence: CASRTGLIVETQYF. As DNA, the CDR3 is TGCGCCAGCAGAACTGGACTTATCGTAGAGACCCAGTACTTC.

This chain uses TRBV7-9 with TRBJ1-2; the D gene is possibly TRBD1 (6 bases). The CDR3 loop spans 15 amino acids. The germline V gene encodes CDR1 SEHNR and CDR2 FQNEAQ (reference sequence). Trimming pared 5 bases from V and 13 bases from J, leaving 26 bases between. The CDR3 protein is CASSPQGQGEGIGTF. The CDR3 nucleotides read TGTGCCAGCAGCCCCCAGGGGCAGGGAGAGGGTATCGGCACCTTC.

This sequence joins TRBV19 and TRBJ2-2; D is perhaps TRBD1 (5 bases). CDR3 length: 17 residues. Trimming removed 0 bases at V and 0 bases at J, with 11 bases between. Per the germline V gene, CDR1 is LNHDA and CDR2 is SQIVND (reference sequence). The CDR3 nucleotides read TGTGCCAGTAGTATAGATTGGGTGACAGCGAACACCGGGGAGCTGTTTTTT. Translation: CASSIDWVTANTGELFF.

A few counts support this clone. The chain couples TRBV29-1 to TRBJ2-5; no firm D call. V shed 7 bases and J shed 2 bases, with 5 bases lying between them. The germline CDR1 and CDR2 sequences are SQVTM and ANQGSEA. CDR3 length: 10 residues. As DNA, the CDR3 is TGCAGCGGGGTGCAAGAGACCCAGTACTTC. Translating it yields CSGVQETQYF.

This sequence joins TRBV2 and TRBJ1-3; TRBD1 matches 8 bases. CDR1 SNHLY and CDR2 FYNNEI come from the germline V gene. CDR3 length: 17 residues. J lost 0 bases, V lost 6 bases, and 10 bases had no gene match. In DNA, the CDR3 is TGTGCCAGCAGGTCCCGGGACAGGACGGACTCTGGAAACACCATATATTTT. Translation gives CASRSRDRTDSGNTIYF.

The chain is built from TRBV4-1 and TRBJ2-5, with 10 bases lining up with TRBD2. Germline lookup yields CDR1 MGHRA and CDR2 YSYEKL. The CDR3 sequence is 14 residues long. Unmatched junction bases numbered 1, after V lost 2 bases and J lost 4 bases. CDR3 in amino acids: CASSQLAGVETQYF. The CDR3 coding sequence is TGCGCCAGCAGCCAACTAGCGGGAGTAGAGACCCAGTACTTC.

This sequence joins TRBV18 and TRBJ2-1; D is ambiguous. Germline CDR1 and CDR2: KGHSH and LQKENI. The CDR3 length is 15 residues. Trimming shortened V by 1 base and J by 1 base, and 8 bases separated the two germline ends. The CDR3 sequence is CASSPRDGSYNEQFF. For the CDR3, the DNA is TGTGCCAGCTCACCACGCGATGGTTCCTACAATGAGCAGTTCTTC.

The rearrangement uses TRBV12-5 and TRBJ2-1; D is undetermined. V lost 10 bases to trimming and J lost 9 bases, with 19 bases between them. The CDR3 has 13 amino acids. From germline, CDR1 is LGHNT and CDR2 FRNRAP. The CDR3 sequence: CAIGSPVLGEQFF. In nucleotides, the CDR3 is TGTGCTATCGGGTCCCCCGTACTCGGTGAGCAGTTCTTC.

V gene TRBV28 combines with J gene TRBJ2-6; no definite D call. Germline loops: CDR1 MDHEN, CDR2 SYDVKM. The V end was cut by 5 bases, the J end by 0 bases, with 11 bases between. This CDR3 has 16 residues. CDR3 in DNA: TGTGCCAGCAGTCGCCTCCGAAGCTCTGGGGCCAACGTCCTGACTTTC. Encoded protein: CASSRLRSSGANVLTF.